This T cell receptor beta chain was identified in a study of blood T cell repertoires in COVID-19. Study details: The samples span acute and convalescent COVID-19 from the United States, Italy and Spain. Nucleic acid was either cDNA or gDNA, and it came from T cells, B-cell-depleted T cells, or PBMCs.

Trimming removed 4 bases from V and 5 bases from J, with 14 bases in between. Germline loops: CDR1 SGHTA, CDR2 FQGTGA. The CDR3 runs 15 residues. Original analysis: Scientists estimated how many nucleated cells there were by amplifying reference gene primers. Using immunoSEQ multiplex PCR, the repertoire was profiled, and TCRdb retains in-frame clones only, with some absent. D and trimming come from the DNA, and the V and J calls and clone size come from that table. The sample holds some 120,000 clones, more than 65% seen once. This sequence originates from a human donor in a cohort sampled during active COVID-19. The specimen sequenced was peripheral blood. V is TRBV7-3 and J is TRBJ2-2; no definite D call. The CDR3 bases are TGTGCCAGCAGCTCCCTTGGAGCTAAAACCGGGGAGCTGTTTTTT. Its translation: CASSSLGAKTGELFF.